The next 14 T cell receptor beta chains were all read from a single sample in a study of blood T cell repertoires in COVID-19. Only in-frame clones appear in the TCRdb table, and some are missing; sequencing was by immunoSEQ multiplex PCR. In the table there are some 180,000 clones, over 80% of which are singletons. Sequences were obtained from peripheral blood. The receptors were gathered from a woman aged 40-49 years with COVID-19, enrolled during active disease.

This clone was counted once. The V and J genes are TRBV6-5 and TRBJ1-3; TRBD1 might be the D (6 bases). Germline values: CDR1 MNHEY, CDR2 SVGAGI. Between the trimmed V and J ends, which lost 2 bases and 1 base, there was a span of 9 bases. The CDR3 is 15 amino acids. This chain's CDR3 is CASSYTGKSGNTIYF. In nucleotides, the CDR3 is TGTGCCAGCAGTTACACAGGGAAGTCTGGAAACACCATATATTTT.

The genes are TRBV12-3 or TRBV12-4 and TRBJ2-7; no clear D gene. Trimming stripped 6 bases from V and 1 base from J, with 7 bases between. The CDR3 loop spans 12 amino acids. CDR3 sequence (DNA): TGTGCCAGCAGCTTGTTTTCCTACGAGCAGTACTTC. Translation gives CASSLFSYEQYF.

This chain links TRBV12-3 or TRBV12-4 with TRBJ1-1; D is unresolved. The CDR3 has 12 residues. V lost 6 bases, J lost 4 bases, and 9 bases lay in between. CDR3 amino acids: CASRPVPTEAFF. CDR3 sequence (DNA): TGTGCCAGCAGACCAGTGCCCACTGAAGCTTTCTTT.

This clone was picked up one time. CDR3 nucleotide sequence: TGTGCCAGCAGTTTAGCAGGGATGAACACTGAAGCTTTCTTT. Residues: CASSLAGMNTEAFF. V and J are TRBV27 and TRBJ1-1; a weak D match, TRBD1 (5 bases). Trimming left V 2 bases short and J 0 bases short, with 7 bases between. The CDR3 length is 14 residues. Germline-derived CDR1 and CDR2 are MNHEY and SMNVEV (reference sequence).

The chain employs TRBV5-1 and TRBJ2-2, with D perhaps matching TRBD2 (6 bases). The CDR3 is 12 residues long. The V gene lost 5 bases and the J gene lost 9 bases, with 11 bases spanning the gap. Germline values: CDR1 SGHRS, CDR2 YFSETQ. The CDR3 nucleotides read TGCGCCAGCAGGGACGGGACTCGGGAGCTGTTTTTT. It yields the protein CASRDGTRELFF.

The chain carries TRBV7-3 and TRBJ2-7, with 9 bases lining up with TRBD2. CDR3 size: 16 residues. The V gene end was trimmed by 0 bases and the J gene end by 2 bases; junction bases not matched to a gene: 5. The germline gives CDR1 SGHTA, CDR2 FQGTGA. CDR3 loop: CASSLTSGSQPYEQYF. CDR3 nucleotides: TGTGCCAGCAGCTTAACTAGCGGGAGTCAACCCTACGAGCAGTACTTC.

This clone was counted once. V gene TRBV3-1 (or the pseudogene TRBV3-2) combines with J gene TRBJ2-2, with D unclear. CDR3 length equals 16 residues. V lost 8 bases and J lost 0, with 16 bases in between. The V gene's germline CDR1 is LGHDT and CDR2 YNNKEL (reference sequence). CDR3 DNA: TGTGCCAGCTCCTTTGGCGGAGCCGCGAACACCGGGGAGCTGTTTTTT. Translating it yields CASSFGGAANTGELFF.

The V call is TRBV7-9, the J call TRBJ2-1, with D tentatively TRBD2 (5 bases). Germline V gene lookup returns CDR1 SEHNR and CDR2 FQNEAQ (reference sequence). This CDR3 has 13 amino acids. The V and J ends lost 2 bases and 5 bases respectively, with 7 bases between them. The CDR3 region is CASSLSGNNEQFF. In nucleotides, the CDR3 is TGTGCCAGCAGCTTATCCGGGAACAATGAGCAGTTCTTC.

The rearrangement uses TRBV24-1 and TRBJ2-2; no definite D call. This CDR3 region has 12 residues. The ends were cut back, 1 base at V and 9 bases at J, with 5 bases in the middle. Germline CDR1 is KGHDR and CDR2 is SFDVKD. CDR3: CATSDFSRELFF. In DNA, the CDR3 is TGTGCCACCAGTGATTTCTCCCGGGAGCTGTTTTTT.

This CDR3 is CSVEGRGLHEQYF. The CDR3 bases are TGCAGCGTTGAAGGGAGAGGGTTGCACGAGCAGTACTTC. The J gene is TRBJ2-7, the V gene TRBV29-1, with D tentatively TRBD2 (5 bases). The ends were cut back, 1 base at V and 5 bases at J, with 12 bases in the middle. Germline V gives CDR1 SQVTM, CDR2 ANQGSEA. The CDR3 contains 13 residues.

CDR3 in DNA: TGCGCCAGCGGCAACAGGGCGACTAGCACAGATACGCAGTATTTT. This gives the protein CASGNRATSTDTQYF. This chain connects TRBV5-1 to TRBJ2-3, with D perhaps TRBD1 (6 bases). The CDR3 has 15 residues. The germline CDR1 and CDR2 sequences are SGHRS and YFSETQ. Deletions cut 7 bases from V and 0 bases from J, with 15 bases between.

This chain connects TRBV6-4 to TRBJ2-3; 14 nucleotides line up with TRBD2. The CDR3 consists of 15 residues. Germline trimming cut 5 bases from V and 3 bases from J; bases unmatched to any gene: 1. The germline V gene has CDR1 MRHNA and CDR2 SNTAGT. CDR3 loop: CASSRLAGGTDTQYF. The CDR3 bases are TGTGCCAGCAGTAGACTAGCGGGGGGGACAGATACGCAGTATTTT.

This rearrangement joins TRBV7-6 to TRBJ2-1, with 9 bases aligning to TRBD2. CDR1 SGHVS and CDR2 FNYEAQ come from the germline V gene. J was trimmed by 2 bases and V by 5 bases; bases with no gene match: 7. The length of the CDR3 is 16 residues. The CDR3 coding sequence is TGTGCCAGCAGCGCCGAGCAGCGGGGGGCCTACAATGAGCAGTTCTTC. The encoded protein is CASSAEQRGAYNEQFF.

This clone was seen just once. V and J are TRBV12-3 or TRBV12-4 and TRBJ1-2, with D perhaps TRBD1 (5 bases). V lost 8 bases and J lost 9, with 16 bases in between. CDR3 size: 12 residues. The CDR3 protein is CASSSGGWRYTF. Written as DNA, the CDR3 is TGTGCCAGCTCGTCGGGGGGTTGGCGCTACACCTTC.